The 28 T cell receptor beta chains listed next were all sequenced from one sample in a study of shared T cell receptors in the human thymus. Libraries were prepared by immunoSEQ multiplex PCR; TCRdb keeps only in-frame clonotypes and omits some of them. This table holds hundreds of thousands of clones, 80% to 90% found once. The same specimen was also included in a second study, on human thymus T cells.

The sequenced sample was thymocytes. Receptors were obtained from a girl less than two years old with a congenital heart defect.

The chain links TRBV29-1 to TRBJ2-5, with a possible D match to TRBD1 (6 bases). Trimming removed 7 bases from V and 4 bases from J, with 13 bases in between. The germline V gene has CDR1 SQVTM and CDR2 ANQGSEA. The CDR3 contains 12 residues. The CDR3 is CSGQGHGETQYF. CDR3 nucleotide sequence: TGCAGCGGCCAGGGACACGGAGAGACCCAGTACTTC.

The CDR3, as DNA: TGCGCCAGCAGCCATCGCCAGGGAACAGGGTCGAACACTGAAGCTTTCTTT. Amino acids: CASSHRQGTGSNTEAFF. V gene TRBV4-3 combines with J gene TRBJ1-1; tentative D call: TRBD1 (6 bases). The germline CDR1 and CDR2 sequences are LGHNA and YSLEER. The V end was cut by 3 bases, the J end by 1 base, with 18 bases between. The CDR3 has 17 residues.

This chain uses TRBV28 with TRBJ1-4; D remains ambiguous. Between the trimmed V and J ends, which lost 1 base and 0 bases, there was a span of 6 bases. There are 15 residues in the CDR3. Germline V CDR1 and CDR2: MDHEN, SYDVKM. CDR3 nucleotides: TGTGCCAGCAGTTTATCGGGAGCAACTAATGAAAAACTGTTTTTT. Residues: CASSLSGATNEKLFF.

This chain links TRBV27 with TRBJ2-7, with D maybe TRBD1 (6 bases). The CDR3 has 14 amino acids. V lost 5 bases and J 2 bases, leaving 13 bases between the germline ends. Germline V gene sequence: CDR1 MNHEY, CDR2 SMNVEV (reference sequence). CDR3 nucleotide sequence: TGTGCCAGCAGTCTTGGGACACCCCCCTACGAGCAGTACTTC. The encoded protein is CASSLGTPPYEQYF.

The genes are TRBV4-3 and TRBJ1-2, with D tentatively TRBD1 (5 bases). V lost 3 bases to trimming and J lost 4 bases, with 15 bases between them. The germline V gene encodes CDR1 LGHNA and CDR2 YSLEER. CDR3 length: 15 residues. This chain's CDR3 is CASSHQWGLPYGYTF. CDR3 nucleotides: TGCGCCAGCAGCCATCAGTGGGGCCTGCCCTATGGCTACACCTTC.

J is TRBJ1-1 and V is TRBV15; D is uncertain. The germline gives CDR1 LNHNV, CDR2 YYDKDF (reference sequence). The V gene lost 1 base and the J gene lost 3 bases, with 18 bases spanning the gap. The CDR3 has 17 amino acids. CDR3 coding DNA: TGTGCCACCAGCAGAGGCCGGGTCTGTAACTGGGACACTGAAGCTTTCTTT. It yields the protein CATSRGRVCNWDTEAFF.

V is TRBV4-1 and J is TRBJ2-1; D might be TRBD1 (6 bases). Germline loops: CDR1 MGHRA, CDR2 YSYEKL. The CDR3 is 17 amino acids. V was clipped by 1 base and J by 0 bases, with 13 bases between them. Here the CDR3 DNA reads TGCGCCAGCAGCCAAGTACCCGGACAGAGCTCCTACAATGAGCAGTTCTTC. It specifies CASSQVPGQSSYNEQFF.

The chain recombines TRBV4-3 with TRBJ2-5, with 8 bases matching TRBD2. Germline values: CDR1 LGHNA, CDR2 YSLEER. The V gene end was trimmed by 0 bases and the J gene end by 1 base; junction bases not matched to a gene: 13. This CDR3 spans 19 amino acids. The CDR3 sequence: CASSQDIAGGSAAQETQYF. For the CDR3, the DNA is TGCGCCAGCAGCCAAGACATTGCGGGGGGCTCGGCAGCCCAAGAGACCCAGTACTTC.

CDR3 bases: TGCGCCAGCAGCATCCGGGACAGGGTATTAGGCCTCTCCTACGAGCAGTACTTC. Residues: CASSIRDRVLGLSYEQYF. The chain recombines TRBV5-1 with TRBJ2-7; 9 bases match TRBD1. Germline trimming cut 4 bases from V and 0 bases from J; bases unmatched to any gene: 14. Germline CDR1 is SGHRS and CDR2 is YFSETQ. The CDR3 has 18 amino acids.

The V call is TRBV9, the J call TRBJ2-7, with TRBD2 matching over 9 bases. With V trimmed by 2 bases and J by 7 bases, 7 bases remained unmatched. Per the germline V gene, CDR1 is SGDLS and CDR2 is YYNGEE. The CDR3 has 14 amino acids. In DNA, the CDR3 is TGTGCCAGCAGCGTTGGTAGCGGGGGTGGTGAGCAGTACTTC. Amino acids: CASSVGSGGGEQYF.

This clone appeared a few times. The genes are TRBV5-8 and TRBJ1-1, with 11 positions matching TRBD1. Germline trimming cut 4 bases from V and 0 bases from J; bases unmatched to any gene: 11. Germline V gene lookup returns CDR1 SGHTS and CDR2 YDEGEE. This CDR3 is 18 amino acids long. The chain's CDR3 is CASSPTVGQGAVNTEAFF. In nucleotides, the CDR3 is TGTGCCAGCAGCCCCACGGTCGGACAGGGGGCGGTGAACACTGAAGCTTTCTTT.

This clone has a single count. The chain uses TRBV6-5 and TRBJ2-1, with a tentative D call TRBD2 (5 bases). Looked up from germline, CDR1 is MNHEY and CDR2 is SVGAGI. Trimming left V 0 bases short and J 6 bases short, with 9 bases between. The CDR3 runs 14 residues. The CDR3 loop is CASSYSTLVNEQFF. In DNA, the CDR3 is TGTGCCAGCAGTTACTCGACACTAGTCAATGAGCAGTTCTTC.

This chain uses TRBV4-3 with TRBJ1-1, with 8 bases identical to TRBD1. Germline values: CDR1 LGHNA, CDR2 YSLEER. The CDR3 runs 15 residues. V was pared by 3 bases and J by 4 bases, with 7 bases of the junction left unmatched. The CDR3 bases are TGCGCCAGCAGCCACGCAGGGGGCGTCCCCACTGAAGCTTTCTTT. This sequence encodes CASSHAGGVPTEAFF.

V gene TRBV4-3 combines with J gene TRBJ1-6; D is unclear. Trimming took off 1 base at V and 4 bases at J, with 11 bases between the two ends. Germline CDR1 and CDR2: LGHNA and YSLEER. The CDR3 is 16 residues long. The CDR3 here is CASSQGGERYNSPLHF. DNA of the CDR3: TGCGCCAGCAGCCAAGGTGGGGAGAGGTATAATTCACCCCTCCACTTT.

The chain employs TRBV5-1 and TRBJ2-7, with a possible D match to TRBD1 (6 bases). Trimming removed 2 bases at V and 6 bases at J, with 9 bases between. Germline loops: CDR1 SGHRS, CDR2 YFSETQ. The CDR3 is 12 residues long. The CDR3 DNA sequence: TGCGCCAGCAGCTTACAGGGTTCCGAGCAGTACTTC. Protein sequence: CASSLQGSEQYF. Full variable domain (remainder filled in from reference TRBV5-1 and TRBJ2-7): KAGVTQTPRYLIKTRGQQVTLSCSPISGHRSVSWYQQTPGQGLQFLFEYFSETQRNKGNFPGRFSGRQFSNSRSEMNVSTLELGDSALYLCASSLQGSEQYFGPGTRLTVT.

J is TRBJ2-7 and V is TRBV10-3; the D gene is possibly TRBD1 (5 bases). Trimming removed 8 bases at V and 0 bases at J, with 14 bases between. The germline gives CDR1 ENHRY, CDR2 SYGVKD. The CDR3 is 14 amino acids. CDR3 nucleotides: TGTGCCATCCAGACAGATTCGTTCTCCTACGAGCAGTACTTC. It yields the protein CAIQTDSFSYEQYF.

This rearrangement joins TRBV11-1 to TRBJ2-3, with 7 bases that match TRBD2. CDR1 and CDR2 (germline): SGHAT, FQDESV (reference sequence). The trim removed 2 bases at V and 3 bases at J, leaving 2 bases unmatched. The CDR3 extends over 14 amino acids. The CDR3 bases are TGTGCCAGCAGCTTACCGGGGGGAACAGATACGCAGTATTTT. This encodes CASSLPGGTDTQYF.

The chain employs TRBV28 and TRBJ2-7; TRBD2 is a possible D gene (5 bases). Trimming pared 2 bases from V and 1 base from J, leaving 9 bases between. Germline CDR1 reads MDHEN; CDR2 reads SYDVKM. The CDR3 is 14 residues long. CDR3 in DNA: TGTGCCAGCAGTTTAGCGGGCAAATCCTACGAGCAGTACTTC. Protein product: CASSLAGKSYEQYF. Full variable domain (remainder filled in from reference TRBV28 and TRBJ2-7): DVKVTQSSRYLVKRTGEKVFLECVQDMDHENMFWYRQDPGLGLRLIYFSYDVKMKEKGDIPEGYSVSREKKERFSLILESASTNQTSMYLCASSLAGKSYEQYFGPGTRLTVT.

CDR3 DNA sequence: TGCAGCGTTCAGGGGGCGCAAGCCTACGAGCAGTACTTC. As protein: CSVQGAQAYEQYF. The rearrangement uses TRBV29-1 and TRBJ2-7; 8 nucleotides align to TRBD1. CDR3 size: 13 residues. The junction had 5 bases not matched to a gene; V was cut back by 5 bases and J by 2 bases. CDR1 is SQVTM and CDR2 is ANQGSEA in the germline V gene.

J is TRBJ1-6 and V is TRBV27, with D possibly TRBD1 on 6 matching bases. The CDR3 is 15 amino acids. Per the germline V gene, CDR1 is MNHEY and CDR2 is SMNVEV (reference sequence). V was trimmed by 4 bases and J by 9 bases, leaving 16 bases between them. In DNA form, the CDR3 reads TGTGCCAGCAGTTATGGGACCTCCAGGGGTTCACCCCTCCACTTT. Amino acid sequence: CASSYGTSRGSPLHF.

CDR3 DNA sequence: TGTGCCAGCAGGAGCGCCCCGGGACAGATAATGAACACTGAAGCTTTCTTT. Translation: CASRSAPGQIMNTEAFF. V usage is TRBV27 and J usage is TRBJ1-1, with 7 positions matching TRBD1. There are 17 residues in the CDR3. The V gene's germline CDR1 is MNHEY and CDR2 SMNVEV (reference sequence). V shed 6 bases, J shed 0 bases, and the junction held 13 bases outside the gene matches.

The J gene is TRBJ1-4, the V gene TRBV11-2; TRBD1 might be the D (5 bases). The CDR3 is 15 residues long. V was pared by 5 bases and J by 8 bases, with 18 bases between. CDR1 is SGHAT and CDR2 is FQNNGV in the germline V gene. The CDR3 sequence is CASSPHPRVWEKLFF. The CDR3 nucleotides are TGTGCCAGCAGCCCCCACCCCAGGGTATGGGAAAAACTGTTTTTT. Looking up the rest from reference TRBV11-2 and TRBJ1-4 gives the full variable domain: EAGVAQSPRYKIIEKRQSVAFWCNPISGHATLYWYQQILGQGPKLLIQFQNNGVVDDSQLPKDRFSAERLKGVDSTLKIQPAKLEDSAVYLCASSPHPRVWEKLFFGSGTQLSVL.

Comment on this clone: At one boundary the junction diverges from the germline segment, which might be a read error. DNA of the CDR3: TGTGCCAGCAGTGACTCGGGCTTACAGTACTTC. Its translation is CASSDSGLQYF. The chain uses TRBV6-5 and TRBJ2-4; the D is unclear. Germline-derived CDR1 and CDR2 are MNHEY and SVGAGI. CDR3 length equals 11 residues.

This clone was counted only a few times. The rearrangement joins TRBV28 to TRBJ1-2, with D maybe TRBD1 (6 bases). Germline values: CDR1 MDHEN, CDR2 SYDVKM. The V and J ends lost 3 bases and 7 bases respectively, with 9 bases between them. There are 12 residues in the CDR3. This chain's CDR3 is CASSFRGSGYTF. The CDR3 region has the DNA TGTGCCAGCAGTTTCAGGGGATCTGGCTACACCTTC.

This chain links TRBV28 with TRBJ2-1; TRBD2 matches 10 bases. Germline V lookup: CDR1 MDHEN, CDR2 SYDVKM. The junction had 7 bases not matched to a gene; V was cut back by 5 bases and J by 6 bases. The CDR3 sequence is 15 residues long. The CDR3 sequence is CASSPERGGFNEQFF. The DNA for the CDR3 is TGTGCCAGCAGTCCAGAGCGGGGGGGCTTCAATGAGCAGTTCTTC. The complete variable domain, with remaining parts taken from reference TRBV28 and TRBJ2-1, reads DVKVTQSSRYLVKRTGEKVFLECVQDMDHENMFWYRQDPGLGLRLIYFSYDVKMKEKGDIPEGYSVSREKKERFSLILESASTNQTSMYLCASSPERGGFNEQFFGPGTRLTVL.

There are a few counts of this clone. V usage is TRBV6-5 and J usage is TRBJ1-1; unclear D gene. Germline values: CDR1 MNHEY, CDR2 SVGAGI. Trimming took off 6 bases at V and 4 bases at J, with 12 bases between the two ends. The CDR3 sequence is 13 residues long. This CDR3 reads CASREGKRTEAFF. CDR3 DNA: TGTGCCAGCAGGGAGGGTAAACGCACTGAAGCTTTCTTT.

The chain couples TRBV11-2 to TRBJ2-2, with a possible D match to TRBD2 (6 bases). V lost 1 base, J lost 5 bases, and 8 bases lay in between. The CDR3 runs 14 residues. Germline V gene sequence: CDR1 SGHAT, CDR2 FQNNGV. The CDR3 sequence: CASSLVRGTGELFF. CDR3 DNA: TGTGCCAGCAGCTTAGTTCGGGGGACCGGGGAGCTGTTTTTT.

This clone appeared a single time. The chain links TRBV7-9 to TRBJ1-2; weak D call: TRBD1 (5 bases). The CDR3 covers 15 residues. Germline assignment: CDR1 SEHNR and CDR2 FQNEAQ (reference sequence). Trimming pared 1 base from V and 0 bases from J, leaving 9 bases between. CDR3 residues: CASSLGTHPNYGYTF. CDR3 bases: TGTGCCAGCAGCTTAGGGACACACCCTAACTATGGCTACACCTTC.